The clone carrying this T cell receptor beta chain was recorded many times. The target antigen is unknown. Using quantitative 5'-RACE with molecular barcodes, the authors made TCR beta libraries. TCRdb fed the 5' RACE reads into MiXCR, producing one record per CDR3 protein. This sample has 150,000 to 200,000 distinct CDR3 sequences; approximately 12% occur once, and the top ten carry 8% to 13%. These data originate in a study of CD8 T cells in ankylosing spondylitis. Findings and limits, study-wide: Clones linked to disease were reported to show significant enrichment in matched ankylosing spondylitis synovial fluid. The authors found the disease-linked clones to be CD8+ and relatively rare in peripheral blood. In synovial fluid and blood from reactive arthritis, some motif variants were previously reported.

Source material: blood, either unsorted or a sorted T cell fraction (not recorded which). The source is a female donor with ankylosing spondylitis or in good health (not recorded which).

The CDR3 DNA reads TGCAGCGGATGGGACGGATCGAACACTGAAGCTTTCTTT. Its translation: CSGWDGSNTEAFF. This chain joins TRBV29-1 and TRBJ1-1; TRBD1 is a possible D gene (5 bases). Germline V gene data show CDR1 as SQVTM and CDR2 as ANQGSEA. The CDR3 has 13 amino acids. Trimming left V 7 bases short and J 1 base short, with 13 bases between.